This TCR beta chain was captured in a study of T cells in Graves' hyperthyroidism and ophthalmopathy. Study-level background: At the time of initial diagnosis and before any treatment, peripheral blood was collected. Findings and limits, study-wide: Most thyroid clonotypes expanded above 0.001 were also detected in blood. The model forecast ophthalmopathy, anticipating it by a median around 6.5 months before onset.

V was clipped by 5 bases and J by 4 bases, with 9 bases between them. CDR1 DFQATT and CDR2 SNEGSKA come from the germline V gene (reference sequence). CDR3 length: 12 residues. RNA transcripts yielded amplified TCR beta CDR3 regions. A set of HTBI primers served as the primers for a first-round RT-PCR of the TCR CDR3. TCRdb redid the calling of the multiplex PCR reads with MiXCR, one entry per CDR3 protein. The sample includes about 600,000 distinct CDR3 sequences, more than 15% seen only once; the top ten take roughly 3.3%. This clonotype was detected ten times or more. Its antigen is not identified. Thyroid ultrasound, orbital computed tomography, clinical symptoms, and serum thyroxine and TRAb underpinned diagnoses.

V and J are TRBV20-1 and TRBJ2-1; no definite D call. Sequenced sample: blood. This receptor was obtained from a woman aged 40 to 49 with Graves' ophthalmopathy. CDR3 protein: CSARAHYNEQFF. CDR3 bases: TGCAGTGCTCGGGCCCATTACAATGAGCAGTTCTTC.